The rows below give T cell receptor beta chains drawn from one sample of a study. TCRdb called the 5' RACE reads again in MiXCR, with one record for every CDR3 protein. The sample records some 32,000 distinct CDR3 sequences, 25% to 30% being singletons. The sample taken for sequencing was tumor-infiltrating Tregs sorted from the breast tumor. All receptors derive from a female donor with breast cancer. Both conserved end residues are part of each CDR3. A D gene is named only where the DNA matches it firmly. Clone size is given for some rows only: seen once, a few or many times, or a class if the clone is expanded.

>TRBD1|TRBJ2-1|.|TRBV7-2
CASSSDRGSYNEQFF
TGTGCCAGCAGCTCAGACAGGGGCTCCTACAATGAGCAGTTCTTC
>.|TRBJ1-1|medium-sized|TRBV29-1
CSVEDGGPEAFF
TGCAGCGTTGAAGATGGTGGACCTGAAGCTTTCTTT
>.|TRBJ1-1|many|TRBV10-3
CAISGNGVGEAFF
TGTGCCATCAGTGGAAACGGGGTTGGTGAAGCTTTCTTT
>.|TRBJ1-6|.|TRBV20-1
CSANRAGSPLHF
TGCAGTGCTAACAGGGCTGGGTCACCCCTCCACTTT
>TRBD2|TRBJ2-1|.|TRBV10-3
CAISGKAGVGNEQFF
TGTGCCATCAGTGGGAAAGCGGGAGTGGGGAATGAGCAGTTCTTC
>.|TRBJ2-1|few|TRBV7-6
CASSRLVGSYNEQFF
TGTGCCAGCAGTCGACTAGTGGGGTCCTACAATGAGCAGTTCTTC
>.|TRBJ2-3|many|TRBV25-1
CASSDRRADTQYF
TGTGCCAGCAGTGACAGGAGGGCAGATACGCAGTATTTT
>TRBD1|TRBJ1-5|many|TRBV6-6
CASTRSGGNQPQHF
TGTGCCAGCACGAGGTCAGGGGGTAATCAGCCCCAGCATTTT
>.|TRBJ2-1|few|TRBV20-1
CSATGPPANEQFF
TGCAGTGCGACCGGGCCTCCCGCCAATGAGCAGTTCTTC
>TRBD2|TRBJ2-3|medium-sized|TRBV12-3/TRBV12-4
CASSSSGGTQYF
TGTGCCAGCAGTTCCTCGGGGGGTACGCAGTATTTT
>.|TRBJ1-1|many|TRBV6-5
CASSGAGATEAFF
TGTGCCAGCAGCGGGGCAGGGGCCACTGAAGCTTTCTTT
>.|TRBJ2-1|many|TRBV6-5
CASSYSIYHAGNEQFF
TGTGCCAGCAGTTACTCGATTTATCACGCCGGCAATGAGCAGTTCTTC
>.|TRBJ1-2|few|TRBV4-1
CVSSQDAAGGRGNYGYTF
TGCGTCAGCAGCCAAGATGCTGCGGGCGGCAGGGGTAACTATGGCTACACCTTC
>.|TRBJ2-6|.|TRBV7-6
CASSLFRQRSGANVLTF
TGTGCCAGCAGCCTCTTTCGACAGCGCTCTGGGGCCAACGTCCTAACTTTC
>TRBD1|TRBJ2-4|.|TRBV7-8
CASSSGQELGKNIQYF
TGTGCCAGCAGCTCCGGACAGGAACTTGGCAAAAACATTCAGTACTTC
>TRBD1|TRBJ1-2|few|TRBV29-1
CSARTGYGYTF
TGCAGCGCCCGGACAGGCTATGGCTACACCTTC
>TRBD1|TRBJ1-1|few|TRBV29-1
CSVRQGINTEAFF
TGCAGCGTGCGACAGGGAATTAACACTGAAGCTTTCTTT
>.|TRBJ1-1|many|TRBV6-5
CASSPRAADGEAFF
TGTGCCAGCAGCCCGAGGGCGGCCGACGGTGAAGCTTTCTTT
>.|TRBJ2-7|.|TRBV4-1
CASSQDDSQALYEQYF
TGCGCCAGCAGCCAAGATGATAGTCAAGCCCTCTACGAGCAGTACTTC
>.|TRBJ2-1|.|TRBV12-3/TRBV12-4
CASSLTVGGIREFF
TGTGCCAGCAGTCTTACGGTGGGAGGCATCAGGGAGTTCTTC
>.|TRBJ2-7|.|TRBV29-1
CSVGPVAGCEQYF
TGCAGCGTTGGACCCGTGGCGGGCTGCGAGCAGTACTTC
>.|TRBJ1-1|.|TRBV6-1
CASSEPTGTEAFF
TGTGCCAGCAGTGAACCCACAGGAACTGAAGCTTTCTTT
>.|TRBJ2-1|.|TRBV6-2/TRBV6-3
CASSYGTFYNEQFF
TGTGCCAGCAGTTACGGGACCTTCTACAATGAGCAGTTCTTC
>.|TRBJ2-7|few|TRBV6-1
CASTPRGTLTYEQYF
TGTGCCAGCACCCCTAGGGGGACATTAACCTACGAGCAGTACTTC
>.|TRBJ2-7|few|TRBV12-3/TRBV12-4
CASSLSAFFEQYF
TGTGCCAGCAGTTTATCAGCGTTCTTTGAGCAGTACTTC
>TRBD1|TRBJ1-5|many|TRBV19
CASTGQGRNQPQHF
TGTGCCAGTACCGGACAGGGACGCAATCAGCCCCAGCATTTT
>.|TRBJ1-1|.|TRBV5-1
CASSWTVAGNTEAFF
TGCGCCAGCAGCTGGACAGTTGCGGGGAACACTGAAGCTTTCTTT
>.|TRBJ1-5|few|TRBV6-6
CASNVHRFISNQPQHF
TGTGCCAGCAATGTTCACCGCTTTATTAGCAATCAGCCCCAGCATTTT
>.|TRBJ2-1|few|TRBV19
CASSRGVGTYNEQFF
TGTGCCAGTAGTCGGGGAGTTGGCACCTACAATGAGCAGTTCTTC
>TRBD2|TRBJ2-7|.|TRBV7-3
CASSSNGRTSSYEQYF
TGTGCCAGCAGCTCAAACGGAAGGACTAGCTCCTACGAGCAGTACTTC
>TRBD1|TRBJ1-3|many|TRBV5-1
CASSSGQAWGNTIYF
TGCGCCAGCAGTTCGGGACAGGCCTGGGGAAACACCATATATTTT
>.|TRBJ1-2|.|TRBV7-9
CASSRSSGYGYTF
TGTGCCAGCAGCCGAAGTAGCGGCTATGGCTACACCTTC
>.|TRBJ1-2|many|TRBV4-2
CASSHDNGYTF
TGTGCCAGCAGCCATGACAATGGCTACACCTTC
>TRBD1|TRBJ1-5|.|TRBV18
CASSPGTGTMNQPQHF
TGTGCCAGCTCACCAGGGACAGGGACCATGAATCAGCCCCAGCATTTT
>.|TRBJ2-5|.|TRBV20-1
CSARFLGGGETQYF
TGCAGTGCTAGATTCTTGGGGGGCGGCGAGACCCAGTACTTC
>.|TRBJ1-1|many|TRBV20-1
CSARNQGSWTEAFF
TGCAGTGCTAGGAACCAGGGGTCATGGACTGAAGCTTTCTTT
>TRBD2|TRBJ2-1|.|TRBV7-9
CASSNPPGTSGTCYNEQFF
TGTGCCAGCAGCAACCCCCCCGGGACTAGCGGGACGTGCTACAATGAGCAGTTCTTC
>TRBD1|TRBJ1-1|.|TRBV6-6
CASRGTGGEAFF
TGTGCCAGCAGAGGGACAGGGGGTGAAGCTTTCTTT
>.|TRBJ2-7|.|TRBV6-5
CASSRGTQTYEQYF
TGTGCCAGCAGTCGCGGGACTCAGACCTACGAGCAGTACTTC
>TRBD2|TRBJ2-7|medium-sized|TRBV6-6
CASSHREEGEQYF
TGTGCCAGCAGCCACCGGGAGGAAGGCGAGCAGTACTTC